Presented here are 3 T cell receptor beta chains from one specimen sequenced in a study of T cell repertoires in cytomegalovirus infection. MiXCR, run by TCRdb on the reads, gives a single entry per CDR3 protein. Found here are roughly 230,000 distinct CDR3 sequences, 22% of them singletons; the top ten hold approximately 18%. Sequenced material: CD8+ T cells from PBMCs. The source of these receptors is a human donor in good health (CMV status not recorded). Some clones in this sample may be carry-over from other donors' samples.

This clonotype has only a few counts. The genes are TRBV29-1 and TRBJ2-1; the D call may be TRBD1 or TRBD2 (5 bases each). The CDR3 spans 15 residues. The germline V gene encodes CDR1 SQVTM and CDR2 ANQGSEA. Between the trimmed V and J ends, which lost 6 bases and 5 bases, there was a span of 20 bases. CDR3 protein: CSVWGSPAADNEQFF. The CDR3 DNA reads as TGCAGCGTCTGGGGGAGCCCAGCGGCTGACAATGAGCAGTTCTTC.

This clonotype was seen repeatedly, ten times or more. The rearrangement links TRBV7-9 to TRBJ1-1, with D maybe TRBD1 (6 bases). This CDR3 region has 13 residues. Germline V gene sequence: CDR1 SEHNR, CDR2 FQNEAQ (reference sequence). V was trimmed by 5 bases and J by 5 bases, leaving 12 bases between them. Here the CDR3 reads CASSLNRATEAFF. In nucleotides, the CDR3 is TGTGCCAGCAGCCTGAACAGGGCGACTGAAGCTTTCTTT.

This clonotype was detected ten times or more. CDR3 sequence: CASSGLAVGGEQFF. The CDR3 coding sequence is TGTGCCAGCAGTGGCCTAGCGGTCGGCGGTGAGCAGTTCTTC. The chain uses TRBV25-1 and TRBJ2-1, with TRBD2 matching 7 bases. The V segment lost 4 bases and the J segment 9 bases; nucleotides outside the gene matches: 9. Per germline, CDR1 MGHDK and CDR2 SYGVNS. The CDR3 has 14 residues.